Below are 29 T cell receptor beta chains sequenced from a single sample in a study of cytomegalovirus exposure and HLA in healthy donors. Primers included in the PCR were 60 Vbeta and 13 Jbeta primers. Clones were read by immunoSEQ multiplex PCR, and TCRdb kept only the in-frame ones, dropping some. The sample holds approximately 130,000 clones. The sequencing input was PBMCs. These receptors were taken from a woman between 55 and 75 years old in good health and CMV-seronegative.

The chain combines TRBV18 with TRBJ1-1, with 7 bases that match TRBD1. The CDR3 length is 13 residues. J was trimmed by 6 bases and V by 3 bases; bases with no gene match: 4. From germline, CDR1 is KGHSH and CDR2 LQKENI. CDR3 amino acids: CASSPQQGPEAFF. DNA for the CDR3: TGTGCCAGCTCACCGCAACAGGGGCCTGAAGCTTTCTTT.

V is TRBV12-5 and J is TRBJ1-5; D gene unclear. CDR3 size: 13 residues. Deletions cut 3 bases from V and 0 bases from J, with 3 bases between. CDR1 LGHNT and CDR2 FRNRAP come from the germline V gene. The CDR3 bases are TGTGCTAGTGGTTTTAGTAGCAATCAGCCCCAGCATTTT. Its translation: CASGFSSNQPQHF.

This chain connects TRBV4-2 to TRBJ2-5; 7 bases are a match to TRBD1. CDR1 is LGHNA, CDR2 YNFKEQ, per germline. V lost 1 base, J lost 4 bases, and 3 bases stayed unmatched. This CDR3 comprises 14 residues. CDR3 region: CASSQGQGSETQYF. CDR3 nucleotide sequence: TGTGCCAGCAGCCAAGGACAGGGCTCAGAGACCCAGTACTTC.

CDR3 in amino acids: CASSRQGVYEQYF. CDR3 coding DNA: TGTGCCAGCAGCAGGCAGGGGGTCTACGAGCAGTACTTC. The chain couples TRBV5-4 to TRBJ2-5; 7 bases fit TRBD1. Matching the DNA end better, TRBJ2-7 makes the J call doubtful. CDR1 and CDR2 (germline): SGHNT, YYREEE (reference sequence). This CDR3 has 13 residues.

The chain carries TRBV9 and TRBJ2-7, with TRBD1 matching over 8 bases. The CDR3 totals 15 residues. Per germline, CDR1 SGDLS and CDR2 YYNGEE. With V trimmed by 0 bases and J by 3 bases, 5 bases remained unmatched. In DNA form, the CDR3 reads TGTGCCAGCAGCGTAGGTTCAGGGGGCCTCTACGAGCAGTACTTC. It is translated as CASSVGSGGLYEQYF.

The chain has TRBV25-1 and TRBJ1-1; 7 bases match TRBD1. The V gene's germline CDR1 is MGHDK and CDR2 SYGVNS. Trimming cost V 0 bases and J 1 base; bases outside gene matches: 2. The length of the CDR3 is 15 residues. The CDR3 coding sequence is TGTGCCAGCAGTGAATATGGACAGGCGAACACTGAAGCTTTCTTT. Protein: CASSEYGQANTEAFF.

This chain joins TRBV5-1 and TRBJ1-3, with no clear D. The CDR3 spans 15 residues. The V gene's germline CDR1 is SGHRS and CDR2 YFSETQ. Trimming cost V 4 bases and J 0 bases, with 11 bases left between them. The CDR3 bases are TGCGCCAGCAGCCGATCCGCGAGCTCTGGAAACACCATATATTTT. This codes for CASSRSASSGNTIYF.

The rearrangement uses TRBV9 and TRBJ1-3; D is unresolved. The CDR3 sequence is 15 residues long. V lost 0 bases and J lost 0, with 7 bases in between. Germline CDR1 is SGDLS and CDR2 is YYNGEE. This CDR3 reads CASSVESNSGNTIYF. The CDR3 coding sequence is TGTGCCAGCAGCGTAGAATCCAACTCTGGAAACACCATATATTTT.

The V call is TRBV18, the J call TRBJ1-2, with D possibly TRBD1 on 6 matching bases. The germline gives CDR1 KGHSH, CDR2 LQKENI. Between the trimmed V and J ends, which lost 3 bases and 5 bases, there was a span of 13 bases. This CDR3 has 14 residues. In nucleotides, the CDR3 is TGTGCCAGCTCACCTCCAGGGGCGGAATATGGCTACACCTTC. It translates to CASSPPGAEYGYTF.

The rearrangement uses TRBV27 and TRBJ1-2, with a weak D call TRBD1 (6 bases). This CDR3 comprises 13 residues. The V and J ends lost 2 bases and 8 bases respectively, with 12 bases between them. Germline assignment: CDR1 MNHEY and CDR2 SMNVEV (reference sequence). CDR3 amino acids: CASSLATGNGYTF. The CDR3 DNA sequence: TGTGCCAGCAGTTTAGCGACAGGAAACGGCTACACCTTC.

The rearrangement joins TRBV14 to TRBJ2-7; D gene ambiguous. V lost 4 bases, J lost 5 bases, and 15 bases lay in between. This CDR3 comprises 14 residues. Germline V lookup: CDR1 SGHDN, CDR2 FVKESK. CDR3 loop: CASSRHGVMDEQYF. The CDR3 DNA is TGTGCCAGCAGCCGACACGGCGTTATGGACGAGCAGTACTTC.

The chain is built from TRBV5-6 and TRBJ2-1; the match to TRBD1 covers 10 bases. Germline values: CDR1 SGHDT, CDR2 YYEEEE. J was trimmed by 7 bases and V by 5 bases; bases with no gene match: 3. The CDR3 spans 13 residues. In DNA, the CDR3 is TGTGCCAGCAGGCCGGGACAGGGGAATGAGCAGTTCTTC. Amino acid sequence: CASRPGQGNEQFF. Supplemented by reference TRBV5-6 and TRBJ2-1, the full variable domain reads DAGVTQSPTHLIKTRGQQVTLRCSPKSGHDTVSWYQQALGQGPQFIFQYYEEEERQRGNFPDRFSGHQFPNYSSELNVNALLLGDSALYLCASRPGQGNEQFFGPGTRLTVL.

This chain links TRBV6-1 with TRBJ2-7; 8 nucleotides agree with TRBD1. V was pared by 6 bases and J by 4 bases, with 8 bases of the junction left unmatched. CDR3 length: 14 amino acids. Germline V gives CDR1 MNHNS, CDR2 SASEGT. CDR3 DNA sequence: TGTGCCAGCAGGACCGGGACAGGAGGATACGAGCAGTACTTC. Amino acids: CASRTGTGGYEQYF.

The chain employs TRBV5-1 and TRBJ2-1; the match to TRBD2 covers 12 bases. Germline CDR1 SGHRS, CDR2 YFSETQ. Trimming cost V 4 bases and J 7 bases; bases outside gene matches: 9. The CDR3 has 16 amino acids. The CDR3 is CASSVQGLAGFNEQFF. The CDR3 DNA sequence: TGCGCCAGCAGCGTACAAGGACTAGCGGGGTTTAATGAGCAGTTCTTC.

The chain employs TRBV5-6 and TRBJ2-3; 9 bases line up with TRBD1. V gave up 2 bases and J gave up 5 bases; unmatched junction bases: 6. Germline CDR1 and CDR2: SGHDT and YYEEEE. The CDR3 is 15 residues long. CDR3 bases: TGTGCCAGCAGCTTTCCGGGACAGGGAGGAGATACGCAGTATTTT. Translation gives CASSFPGQGGDTQYF.

The rearrangement joins TRBV6-5 to TRBJ1-4, with TRBD1 as a possible D gene (5 bases). Trimming left V 0 bases short and J 2 bases short, with 10 bases between. The CDR3 covers 16 residues. Germline assignment: CDR1 MNHEY and CDR2 SVGAGI. CDR3 DNA sequence: TGTGCCAGCAGTTACTCGAGCAGGGTCACTAATGAAAAACTGTTTTTT. Amino acids: CASSYSSRVTNEKLFF.

The chain couples TRBV28 to TRBJ1-5, with D unresolved. The CDR3 is made up of 15 amino acids. In germline, CDR1 is MDHEN, CDR2 SYDVKM. V lost 7 bases and J 5 bases, leaving 18 bases between the germline ends. Here the CDR3 DNA reads TGTGCCAGCAACTTGGCGGGTGCGTCATATCAGCCCCAGCATTTT. This gives the protein CASNLAGASYQPQHF.

V usage is TRBV4-1 and J usage is TRBJ1-4; possible D gene TRBD1, 6 bases. This CDR3 has 15 residues. Trimming cost V 4 bases and J 5 bases, with 14 bases left between them. Germline lookup yields CDR1 MGHRA and CDR2 YSYEKL. CDR3 sequence (DNA): TGCGCCAGCAGCCGCCCAGGGGTCTGGAATGAAAAACTGTTTTTT. Amino acid sequence: CASSRPGVWNEKLFF.

The chain combines TRBV27 with TRBJ2-7, with D tentatively TRBD1 (6 bases). The CDR3 runs to 15 residues. The germline V gene has CDR1 MNHEY and CDR2 SMNVEV (reference sequence). Trimming removed 3 bases at V and 3 bases at J, with 15 bases between. The CDR3 reads CASSLGAGDYYEQYF. CDR3 nucleotide sequence: TGTGCCAGCAGTTTGGGGGCAGGGGATTACTACGAGCAGTACTTC.

V is TRBV10-1 and J is TRBJ2-1; 10 bases are shared with TRBD2. The CDR3 totals 17 residues. Losses at the gene ends were 0 bases for V and 5 bases for J; bases not matched to a gene: 7. CDR1 and CDR2 (germline): WNHNN, SYGVQD (reference sequence). In DNA form, the CDR3 reads TGCGCCAGCAGTGAGTCCTGGGGAGGACTAGCGGACAATGAGCAGTTCTTC. This encodes CASSESWGGLADNEQFF.

The CDR3 bases are TGTGCCAGCATGTACTGGACAGGGGGAAATTCCGAGACCCAGTACTTC. Protein product: CASMYWTGGNSETQYF. The V and J genes are TRBV13 and TRBJ2-5; 10 positions match TRBD1. V lost 7 bases, J lost 5 bases, and 13 bases stayed unmatched. The CDR3 extends over 16 amino acids. In germline, CDR1 is PRHDT, CDR2 FYEKMQ (reference sequence).

The gene calls are TRBV30 and TRBJ1-1, with D perhaps matching TRBD1 (5 bases). The length of the CDR3 is 13 residues. V dropped 5 bases and J dropped 9 bases, with 19 bases sitting between them. CDR1 and CDR2 from the germline V gene are GTSNPN and SVGIG (reference sequence). The CDR3 region is CAWWPGQGQKAFF. The CDR3 DNA sequence: TGTGCCTGGTGGCCCGGGCAGGGTCAAAAAGCTTTCTTT.

The J gene is TRBJ2-3, the V gene TRBV28; tentative D call: TRBD1 (5 bases). The germline V gene encodes CDR1 MDHEN and CDR2 SYDVKM. The CDR3 loop spans 14 amino acids. Trimming stripped 8 bases from V and 5 bases from J, with 17 bases between. The CDR3 sequence: CASQRSGFGDTQYF. CDR3 DNA sequence: TGTGCCAGCCAAAGATCAGGGTTTGGAGATACGCAGTATTTT.

The rearrangement joins TRBV9 to TRBJ2-3, with D uncertain. The CDR3 runs to 13 residues. Germline V gene lookup returns CDR1 SGDLS and CDR2 YYNGEE. Between the trimmed V and J ends, which lost 0 bases and 0 bases, there was a span of 2 bases. The CDR3 is CASSVASTDTQYF. The CDR3 DNA follows: TGTGCCAGCAGCGTAGCTAGCACAGATACGCAGTATTTT.

The CDR3 bases are TGCGCCAGCAGCCAAGAACAGTCGAACACCGGGGAGCTGTTTTTT. This encodes CASSQEQSNTGELFF. This chain uses TRBV4-1 with TRBJ2-2; D is unclear. V lost 0 bases and J lost 0, with 5 bases in between. The V gene's germline CDR1 is MGHRA and CDR2 YSYEKL. There are 15 residues in the CDR3.

The chain links TRBV19 to TRBJ1-5, with 8 bases matching TRBD1. CDR1 and CDR2 (germline): LNHDA, SQIVND (reference sequence). V shed 7 bases, J shed 7 bases, and the junction held 12 bases outside the gene matches. The CDR3 is 15 residues long. The CDR3 loop is CASNSDRGNGQPQHF. The CDR3, as DNA: TGTGCCAGTAACTCCGACAGGGGAAATGGCCAGCCCCAGCATTTT.

The V gene is TRBV2, the J gene TRBJ1-3; perhaps TRBD1 as D (6 bases). Germline-derived CDR1 and CDR2 are SNHLY and FYNNEI. The CDR3 covers 13 residues. Trimming removed 8 bases at V and 3 bases at J, with 11 bases between. The CDR3 protein is CASVKGVGNTIYF. For the CDR3, the DNA is TGTGCCAGCGTCAAGGGGGTTGGAAACACCATATATTTT.

J is TRBJ1-3 and V is TRBV9; D is ambiguous. Germline lookup yields CDR1 SGDLS and CDR2 YYNGEE. V was shortened by 2 bases and J by 7 bases, with 13 bases between the two germline ends. The CDR3 is 14 amino acids. The CDR3 here is CASSVSSSGNTIYF. CDR3 nucleotides: TGTGCCAGCAGCGTCTCAAGCTCCGGGAACACCATATATTTT.

The gene calls are TRBV28 and TRBJ1-1; TRBD1 is a possible D gene (6 bases). Trimming cost V 4 bases and J 5 bases, with 17 bases left between them. This CDR3 region has 15 residues. Germline V gene lookup returns CDR1 MDHEN and CDR2 SYDVKM. The CDR3 here is CASSSFVTGKTEAFF. The DNA of the CDR3 is TGTGCCAGCAGTTCATTCGTCACAGGGAAGACTGAAGCTTTCTTT.